This T cell receptor beta chain was recovered during a study of CXCR3-negative and CXCR3-positive naive CD8 T cells. Via 5' RACE with UMI labels, TRB cDNA libraries were prepared. TCRdb derives one entry per CDR3 protein from the 5' RACE reads, leaving out DNA. Listed are approximately 60,000 distinct CDR3 sequences; 23% falls within the top ten. This receptor was obtained from a human donor in good health. Some clones in this sample may be carry-over from other donors' samples. Material for sequencing was memory CD8+ T cells from blood.

CDR3 amino acids: CASSAGATGFYEQYF. The rearrangement joins TRBV9 to TRBJ2-7; checking the TCRdb D call of TRBD1 is not possible without DNA. CDR1 and CDR2 from the germline V gene are SGDLS and YYNGEE. This CDR3 region has 15 residues.